One sample yielded the 20 T cell receptor beta chains listed below, sequenced in a study of lymphopenia after photon versus proton radiotherapy. Sequencing was performed with immunoSEQ multiplex PCR; in TCRdb, only in-frame clones are kept and a portion is missing. Here the sample spans under 30,000 clones, roughly 80% being singletons. Sequenced material: peripheral blood, taken from a patient treated with photon-based radiotherapy. All receptors come from a man between 35 and 55 years old with gastric cancer.

The J gene is TRBJ1-6, the V gene TRBV6-1; possible D gene TRBD1, 5 bases. The CDR3 consists of 15 residues. V was pared by 3 bases and J by 0 bases, with 6 bases between. Germline CDR1 is MNHNS and CDR2 is SASEGT. The CDR3 sequence is CASSDQGSYNSPLHF. In nucleotides, the CDR3 is TGTGCCAGCAGTGACCAGGGCTCCTATAATTCACCCCTCCACTTT.

The genes are TRBV7-9 and TRBJ2-5, with 8 bases lining up with TRBD1. V trimming: 5 bases; J trimming: 5 bases; junction bases outside the gene matches: 7. The germline V gene encodes CDR1 SEHNR and CDR2 FQNEAQ (reference sequence). The CDR3 loop spans 14 amino acids. CDR3 loop: CASSKDRVEETQYF. DNA for the CDR3: TGTGCCAGCAGCAAGGACAGGGTGGAGGAGACCCAGTACTTC. The complete variable domain, with remaining parts taken from reference TRBV7-9 and TRBJ2-5, reads DTGVSQNPRHKITKRGQNVTFRCDPISEHNRLYWYRQTLGQGPEFLTYFQNEAQLEKSRLLSDRFSAERPKGSFSTLEIQRTEQGDSAMYLCASSKDRVEETQYFGPGTRLLVL.

This clone was seen more than once but under ten times. This rearrangement joins TRBV6-1 to TRBJ1-5, with D unresolved. The CDR3 is made up of 14 amino acids. From germline, CDR1 is MNHNS and CDR2 SASEGT. The V end was cut by 6 bases, the J end by 2 bases, with 11 bases between. CDR3 loop: CASRSGSGNQPQHF. In nucleotides, the CDR3 is TGTGCCAGCAGATCCGGGAGTGGCAATCAGCCCCAGCATTTT.

V and J are TRBV19 and TRBJ1-6, with D unresolved. The germline CDR1 and CDR2 sequences are LNHDA and SQIVND (reference sequence). Trimming pared 8 bases from V and 8 bases from J, leaving 10 bases between. This CDR3 comprises 12 residues. The CDR3 region has the DNA TGTGCCAGTGCTTATCGGGATTCACCCCTCCACTTT. Its protein is CASAYRDSPLHF.

The chain recombines TRBV7-8 with TRBJ2-7, with 7 nucleotides matching TRBD2. Losses at the gene ends were 4 bases for V and 5 bases for J; bases not matched to a gene: 11. Germline-derived CDR1 and CDR2 are SGHVS and FQNEAQ. The CDR3 runs to 15 residues. CDR3 nucleotide sequence: TGTGCCAGCAGCTATACGTCCGGGGGGACCGACGAGCAGTACTTC. It translates to CASSYTSGGTDEQYF.

This clone was seen a handful of times. This rearrangement joins TRBV6-1 to TRBJ2-1; possible D gene TRBD2, 5 bases. V gave up 6 bases and J gave up 10 bases, with 19 bases separating them. The germline CDR1 and CDR2 sequences are MNHNS and SASEGT. This CDR3 is built from 14 residues. The CDR3 DNA sequence: TGTGCCAGCAGCGCCGGGATCCCCGCTGGAGAGCAGTTCTTC. It specifies CASSAGIPAGEQFF.

The rearrangement uses TRBV30 and TRBJ1-1; TRBD1 matches 7 bases. J was trimmed by 5 bases and V by 0 bases; bases with no gene match: 3. Germline V gene sequence: CDR1 GTSNPN, CDR2 SVGIG (reference sequence). The CDR3 has 13 residues. The CDR3 here is CAWSVDRATEAFF. The CDR3 nucleotides read TGTGCCTGGAGTGTTGACAGGGCGACTGAAGCTTTCTTT.

This chain uses TRBV11-1 with TRBJ1-1; D uncertain. The V and J ends lost 0 bases and 0 bases respectively, with 8 bases between them. Germline-derived CDR1 and CDR2 are SGHAT and FQDESV (reference sequence). CDR3 length equals 15 residues. The CDR3 protein is CASSLAAGMNTEAFF. The CDR3 DNA sequence: TGTGCCAGCAGCTTAGCGGCGGGTATGAACACTGAAGCTTTCTTT.

This clone was seen a few times. The chain joins TRBV6-1 to TRBJ2-5; 10 bases align to TRBD1. This CDR3 spans 15 amino acids. Looked up from germline, CDR1 is MNHNS and CDR2 is SASEGT. Trimming cost V 4 bases and J 4 bases; bases outside gene matches: 6. The CDR3 DNA is TGTGCCAGCAGTGTAGGGACAGGGGTAGCAGAGACCCAGTACTTC. Translating gives CASSVGTGVAETQYF.

Only a few counts were recorded for this clone. The rearrangement links TRBV7-2 to TRBJ1-2; the D is unclear. V was clipped by 3 bases and J by 4 bases, with 6 bases between them. CDR3 length equals 12 residues. Germline-derived CDR1 and CDR2 are SGHTA and FQGNSA. The DNA of the CDR3 is TGTGCCAGCAGCTTCAACGGCTATGGCTACACCTTC. Its translation: CASSFNGYGYTF.

Concerning this clone itself: The sample contains more than one DNA sequence encoding this CDR3. The chain joins TRBV30 to TRBJ1-2; TRBD1 aligns across 9 bases. Germline trimming cut 5 bases from V and 8 bases from J; bases unmatched to any gene: 9. Germline CDR1 reads GTSNPN; CDR2 reads SVGIG (reference sequence). The CDR3 length is 13 residues. The CDR3 sequence is CAWAQQGAGGYTF. The CDR3 nucleotides read TGTGCCTGGGCTCAACAGGGGGCGGGGGGCTACACCTTC. Full variable domain (remainder filled in from reference TRBV30 and TRBJ1-2): SQTIHQWPATLVQPVGSPLSLECTVEGTSNPNLYWYRQAAGRGLQLLFYSVGIGQISSEVPQNLSASRPQDRQFILSSKKLLLSDSGFYLCAWAQQGAGGYTFGSGTRLTVV.

In this sample, this clone turned up a few times. The chain uses TRBV5-3 and TRBJ1-2, with a tentative D call TRBD1 (5 bases). TRBV5-3 is labeled an ORF, and its function is uncertain. V dropped 8 bases and J dropped 2 bases, with 16 bases sitting between them. CDR3 size: 14 residues. This CDR3 is CASSQPRDNYGYTF. Written as DNA, the CDR3 is TGTGCCAGCAGCCAACCCCGGGACAACTATGGCTACACCTTC.

This chain uses TRBV9 with TRBJ2-1; the match to TRBD2 covers 11 bases. This CDR3 is 17 amino acids long. V shed 0 bases, J shed 2 bases, and the junction held 4 bases outside the gene matches. Germline assignment: CDR1 SGDLS and CDR2 YYNGEE. CDR3 sequence: CASSVGISGGAYNEQFF. The CDR3 DNA sequence: TGTGCCAGCAGCGTAGGCATTAGCGGGGGGGCCTACAATGAGCAGTTCTTC.

This clone has just a few counts. The chain couples TRBV7-9 to TRBJ2-2, with 7 bases that match TRBD1. CDR1 and CDR2 (germline): SEHNR, FQNEAQ (reference sequence). After removal of 6 bases from V and 5 bases from J, the junction contained 6 bases not matched to a gene. This CDR3 is 14 amino acids long. The CDR3 is CASSRTGVTGELFF. The CDR3 coding sequence is TGTGCCAGCAGTCGGACAGGCGTTACCGGGGAGCTGTTTTTT.

The V gene is TRBV15, the J gene TRBJ2-1, with unresolved D. CDR3 size: 14 residues. CDR1 is LNHNV, CDR2 YYDKDF, per germline (reference sequence). V lost 0 bases, J lost 2 bases, and 5 bases lay in between. The CDR3 is CATSRDWTYNEQFF. DNA for the CDR3: TGTGCCACCAGCAGAGACTGGACCTACAATGAGCAGTTCTTC.

The chain is built from TRBV19 and TRBJ1-3; no firm D call. V lost 5 bases and J lost 3, with 11 bases in between. Germline CDR1 reads LNHDA; CDR2 reads SQIVND (reference sequence). The CDR3 spans 14 residues. In DNA, the CDR3 is TGTGCCAGTAGTTGGGCTTCAAGTGGAAACACCATATATTTT. Protein sequence: CASSWASSGNTIYF.

V usage is TRBV25-1 and J usage is TRBJ2-3; possibly TRBD2 for D (7 bases). Trimming removed 1 base from V and 0 bases from J, with 11 bases in between. This CDR3 is built from 16 residues. CDR1 is MGHDK, CDR2 SYGVNS, per germline. CDR3 residues: CASSEWGGLSTDTQYF. DNA of the CDR3: TGTGCCAGCAGTGAATGGGGGGGGCTTAGCACAGATACGCAGTATTTT. Full variable domain (outside the CDR3, taken from reference TRBV25-1 and TRBJ2-3): EADIYQTPRYLVIGTGKKITLECSQTMGHDKMYWYQQDPGMELHLIHYSYGVNSTEKGDLSSESTVSRIRTEHFPLTLESARPSHTSQYLCASSEWGGLSTDTQYFGPGTRLTVL.

The chain recombines TRBV5-1 with TRBJ1-1; 7 bases fit TRBD1. The germline V gene encodes CDR1 SGHRS and CDR2 YFSETQ. Germline trimming cut 4 bases from V and 5 bases from J; bases unmatched to any gene: 5. The CDR3 covers 13 residues. CDR3 coding DNA: TGCGCCAGCAGCCAGACAGGGTTTACTGAAGCTTTCTTT. As protein: CASSQTGFTEAFF. The whole variable domain, filled in from reference TRBV5-1 and TRBJ1-1, reads KAGVTQTPRYLIKTRGQQVTLSCSPISGHRSVSWYQQTPGQGLQFLFEYFSETQRNKGNFPGRFSGRQFSNSRSEMNVSTLELGDSALYLCASSQTGFTEAFFGQGTRLTVV.

The V and J genes are TRBV4-1 and TRBJ2-4; no reliable D call. Germline CDR1 and CDR2: MGHRA and YSYEKL. Trimming removed 0 bases at V and 11 bases at J, with 14 bases between. CDR3 length: 14 amino acids. This CDR3 reads CASSQDQIREVQYF. The CDR3 nucleotides read TGCGCCAGCAGCCAAGATCAGATCCGAGAGGTTCAGTACTTC.

The rearrangement uses TRBV19 and TRBJ1-6, with D perhaps TRBD1 (6 bases). The CDR3 is 13 residues long. With 7 bases removed from V and 9 bases from J, the gap between germline ends came to 13 bases. Germline CDR1 is LNHDA and CDR2 is SQIVND (reference sequence). The CDR3 region is CASTRGVRSPLHF. CDR3 nucleotides: TGTGCCAGTACCAGGGGAGTACGTTCACCCCTCCACTTT.